These 5 T cell receptor beta chains share one sample of origin, sequenced in a study of tumor-infiltrating lymphocytes in primary liver carcinoma. Unsorted whole blood supplied the RNA, and germline DNA was extracted too. cDNA specific to TCR beta was made from about 0.45 ug of total RNA, with a constant-region primer employed for priming. Researchers made the TCR beta libraries by running three nested multiplex PCR rounds with slightly modified ARM-PCR. Two initial PCR rounds of roughly 10 cycles each paired TRBV1-TRBV30 forward primers with a C-beta reverse primer. MiXCR was run by TCRdb on the multiplex PCR reads, yielding one entry per CDR3 protein. The profile covers fewer than 350,000 distinct CDR3 sequences, with 55% to 65% appearing a single time and more than 8.5% taken by the ten largest. The source material was peripheral blood. The receptors were sampled from a man aged 35 to 55 with primary liver carcinoma and hepatitis B virus infection.

A word on this clonotype: This clone may be a read error of a much larger clone one base away. This chain connects TRBV12-3 or TRBV12-4 to TRBJ1-2; D ambiguous. This CDR3 region has 15 residues. V lost 5 bases and J 3 bases, leaving 16 bases between the germline ends. The CDR3 reads CASSTQRTADYGYTF. In DNA, the CDR3 is TGTGCCAGCAGTACTCAGAGGACCGCCGACTATGGCTACACCTTC.

Of note for this clonotype: A much larger clone is a single base away; this may be a read error. The J gene is TRBJ2-3, the V gene TRBV7-8; D may be TRBD1 or TRBD2 (5 bases each). CDR3 length equals 14 residues. Per germline, CDR1 SGHVS and CDR2 FQNEAQ. The CDR3 DNA reads TGTGCCAGCAGCTTTGGGGACGGTGTAGATACGCGGTATTTT. Translated, it gives CASSFGDGVDTRYF.

The genes are TRBV5-6 and TRBJ1-1; D is unclear. Trimming took 6 bases from V and 10 from J, leaving 22 bases between them. The length of the CDR3 is 14 residues. Germline V gene sequence: CDR1 SGHDT, CDR2 YYEEEE. CDR3 nucleotides: TGTGCCAGCAACTTTAGACCAGCCGGTGAGGCAGCTTTCTTT. As protein: CASNFRPAGEAAFF.

The sample holds many counts of this clonotype. The chain is built from TRBV6-5 and TRBJ2-2, with TRBD1 identical over 7 bases. This CDR3 contains 14 residues. V lost 7 bases and J lost 7; bases outside the gene matches: 9. CDR1 and CDR2 from the germline V gene are MNHEY and SVGAGI. The CDR3 sequence: CASTPTGAGGELFF. The CDR3 DNA sequence: TGTGCCAGCACTCCCACAGGGGCGGGCGGGGAGCTGTTTTTT.

This clonotype occurred many times. V and J are TRBV6-6 and TRBJ1-2, with D possibly being TRBD1 (5 bases). V was cut by 4 bases and J by 2 bases, with 11 bases left in between. The germline CDR1 and CDR2 sequences are MNHNY and SVGAGI (reference sequence). The CDR3 sequence is 14 residues long. CDR3 nucleotides: TGTGCCAGCAGTTGGACACCGGAAAACTATGGCTACACCTTC. This translates into CASSWTPENYGYTF.